One sample yielded the 2 T cell receptor beta chains listed below, sequenced in a study of blood T cell repertoires in COVID-19 (dated by TCRdb to 2018 to 2021). Library method: the immunoSEQ multiplex PCR assay. TCRdb's version of the immuneACCESS table is confined to in-frame rearrangements and falls short of the full clone set. An unresolved V gene accounts for under half of the shortfall where checked; the remainder is of unknown origin. For this sample the table gives over 150,000 clones, of which around 87% were detected only once. The top ten clonotypes cover less than 3% of the sample. Sequencing input: peripheral blood. These TCRs come from a man in his forties or fifties with active or convalescent COVID-19.

The chain recombines TRBV28 with TRBJ1-1; D is perhaps TRBD1 (6 bases). Trimming left V 9 bases short and J 6 bases short, with 20 bases between. The germline V gene encodes CDR1 MDHEN and CDR2 SYDVKM. The CDR3 is made up of 14 amino acids. As DNA, the CDR3 is TGTGCCAGTGGGGGCAGGGTTTTTGGGGCTGAAGCTTTCTTT. Its translation: CASGGRVFGAEAFF.

V gene TRBV28 combines with J gene TRBJ1-2, with D tentatively TRBD1 (5 bases). Germline V lookup: CDR1 MDHEN, CDR2 SYDVKM. The V gene lost 5 bases and the J gene lost 5 bases, with 9 bases spanning the gap. CDR3 length: 12 amino acids. The CDR3 loop reads CASSLRGYGYTF. In DNA, the CDR3 is TGTGCCAGCAGTCTAAGGGGTTATGGCTACACCTTC.